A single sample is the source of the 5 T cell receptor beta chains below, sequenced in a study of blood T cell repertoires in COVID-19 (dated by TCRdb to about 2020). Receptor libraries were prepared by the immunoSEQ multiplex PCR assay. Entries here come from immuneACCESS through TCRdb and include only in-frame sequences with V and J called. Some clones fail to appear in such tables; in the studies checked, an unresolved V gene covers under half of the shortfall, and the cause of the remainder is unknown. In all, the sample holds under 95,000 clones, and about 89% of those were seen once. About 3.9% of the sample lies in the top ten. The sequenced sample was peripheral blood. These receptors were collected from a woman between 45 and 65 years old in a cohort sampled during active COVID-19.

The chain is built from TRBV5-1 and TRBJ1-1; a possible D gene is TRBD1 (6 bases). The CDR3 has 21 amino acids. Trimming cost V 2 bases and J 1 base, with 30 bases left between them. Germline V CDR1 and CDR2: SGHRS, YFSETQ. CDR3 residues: CASSFTDSQGRIRAWNTEAFF. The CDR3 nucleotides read TGCGCCAGCAGCTTTACGGACAGCCAGGGTAGGATTAGGGCGTGGAACACTGAAGCTTTCTTT.

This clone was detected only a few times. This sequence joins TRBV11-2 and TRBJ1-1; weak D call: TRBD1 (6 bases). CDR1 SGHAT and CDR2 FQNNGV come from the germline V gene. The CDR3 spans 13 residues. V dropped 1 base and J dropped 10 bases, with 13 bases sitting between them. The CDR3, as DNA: TGTGCCAGCAGCTTAGTGGACAGAGGAGTAGCTTTCTTT. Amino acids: CASSLVDRGVAFF.

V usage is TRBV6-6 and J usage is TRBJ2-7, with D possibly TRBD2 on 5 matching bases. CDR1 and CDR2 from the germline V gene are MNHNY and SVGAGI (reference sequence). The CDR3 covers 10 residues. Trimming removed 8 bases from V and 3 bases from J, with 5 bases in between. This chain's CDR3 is CASRGYEQYF. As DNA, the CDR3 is TGTGCCAGCCGGGGCTACGAGCAGTACTTC.

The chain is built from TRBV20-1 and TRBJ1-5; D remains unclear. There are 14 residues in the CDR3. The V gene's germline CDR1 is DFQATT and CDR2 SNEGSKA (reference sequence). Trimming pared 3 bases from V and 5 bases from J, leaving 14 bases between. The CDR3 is CSASVGVRDQPQHF. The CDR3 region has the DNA TGCAGTGCTAGTGTCGGGGTCCGGGATCAGCCCCAGCATTTT.

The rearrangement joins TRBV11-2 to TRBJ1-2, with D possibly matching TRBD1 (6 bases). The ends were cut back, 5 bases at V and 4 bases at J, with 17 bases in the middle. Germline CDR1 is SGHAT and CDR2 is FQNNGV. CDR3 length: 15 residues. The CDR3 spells CASSPSRGVAYGYTF. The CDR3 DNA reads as TGTGCCAGCAGCCCAAGCAGGGGCGTTGCCTATGGCTACACCTTC.